This T cell receptor beta chain is drawn from a study of cytomegalovirus exposure and HLA in healthy donors (dated by TCRdb to about 2017). Broadly, across the study: According to an earlier analysis of a few hundred of the donors, some 180 million T cells yielded over 100 million unique TCR beta sequences and about 300 Gb of sequence data. Around 320 gigabases of sequencing data and 80 million or so unique TCR sequences were included in an early release covering under 650 HLA-typed donors. A later analysis re-analyzed previously published TCR beta repertoires from roughly 600 donors and added high-resolution HLA genotyping to study TCR occurrence patterns. Alongside the repertoire data, information on donor age, sex, ethnicity and CMV serostatus was compiled. A separate validation cohort of about 110 different subjects was used in addition to the roughly 640-subject first cohort. The study profiled the T cell repertoires of under 850 subjects by immunosequencing and related them to cytomegalovirus serostatus. Several DR-DQ haplotypes were handled as single units for association and clustering, since linkage in the cohort was strong. The study combined high-throughput TCR immunosequencing, statistical association of individual TCRs with disease status, and machine learning to predict cytomegalovirus infection status. Class I and class II HLA loci were covered by the typing at four-digit resolution. A later genetic analysis used genome-wide SNP genotypes for about 60% of the roughly 700 donors, treating that subset as a discovery cohort. Typing coverage varied by locus: roughly 629-630 donors for A, B, C, DRB1 and DQB1; 500 to 550 for DQA1; approximately 610 for DPA1; about 450 for DPB1. Among 398 genotyped donors of the cohort, an average of about 240,000 unique TCR beta nucleotide sequences was sequenced per donor, of which about 18% were non-productive. The study aimed to test whether cataloging public T cell receptors could reveal signatures of past pathogen exposure. In an earlier analysis of 587 of the donors, high-throughput TCR beta sequencing was used to judge whether each TCR beta V gene segment behaved as functional or pseudogenic. The later analysis used no new phenotypic data to find candidate immune exposures, relying instead on TCR beta sequences and their occurrence across donors. All discovery cohort repertoires had been generated using a single sequencing platform. Of the approximately 400 genotyped donors, roughly 76% were placed in the genetic ancestry cluster associated with self-reported Caucasian donors. On the study overall, not on this receptor specifically: Across donors, most TCR sequences were observed very rarely, whereas some public TCRs were present in many individuals. The 87-base-pair reads could not distinguish some IMGT-functional V segments, including TRBV6-2 and TRBV6-3, so those segments were excluded. Roughly 17 rarely observed V segments, including chromosome 9 orphons, were excluded from the earlier analysis of some 590 of the donors because counts were too low. In an earlier analysis of approximately 600 of the donors, most TCR beta V segments were observed in productive rearrangements about 87% or about 30% of the time, broadly matching IMGT annotations. The sequencing pipeline was judged likely to have produced a cluster of highly shared sequence variants as a technical artifact. In a later analysis, HLA-associated TCR beta chains were found to be more clonally expanded and to have lower generation probabilities than equally common non-associated chains. A further reported finding was that TCR beta sequences accurately predicted the HLA-A and HLA-B alleles for most subjects in the first cohort. In a later genetic analysis, fewer N-insertions in productive TCRs were reported among donors in an Asian-associated ancestry cluster than the roughly 640-donor mean. Cytomegalovirus status was reported to be diagnosed by the classifier with high specificity and sensitivity in both the original and validation cohorts. Immune exposure information for the cohort was limited to CMV serostatus. V-gene and J-gene trimming of TCR beta chains was associated with a missense DCLRE1C variant in a later genetic analysis, and the association was replicated in an independent cohort. In a later analysis, most CMV-associated TCR beta chains were found to appear HLA-restricted, with HLA associations seemingly driven largely by CMV exposure. Several of the top co-occurrence clusters appeared to be linked to parvovirus B19, influenza, CMV and Epstein-Barr virus, according to a later analysis. Three of the identified cytomegalovirus-associated TCR beta chains were confirmed in vitro to be specific for cytomegalovirus antigens. Roughly uniform sequencing depth across donors was assumed in presence/absence analyses, although this assumption may not hold. Correlated functional status among segregating V segments might reflect linkage disequilibrium, but an unknown experimental factor could not be ruled out. HLA typing was unavailable for some donors at each locus, so association tests used only the typed subset. The authors suggested that the approach could potentially be generalized to other disease states and immunological phenotypes. In a later analysis, the rate of TCR association differed among HLA loci, with DRB1 alleles having the most associated TCRs and HLA-C alleles having the fewest. When HLA alleles, especially DR and DQ, strongly co-occurred, attributing TCR associations to individual alleles was difficult. This cohort had only TCR beta chains sequenced, and the lack of alpha or paired-chain data limited which features could be detected. The study listed 150 to 200 TCR beta chains as associated with cytomegalovirus. Specific HLA alleles were associated with over 15,000 TCR beta sequences at a false discovery rate of 0.05 in a later analysis.

At the junction V is shortened by 3 bases and J by 0 bases, with 9 bases in between. CDR1 and CDR2 are read off the germline V gene as MDHEN and SYDVKM. The CDR3 contains 15 residues, cysteine and phenylalanine counted. CDR3 DNA is the only sequence kept; it has 45 bases, read in frame from the first base. In total, just over 650 healthy bone marrow donors made up the cohort. Cohort members were all nominally healthy when sampled, although unrecorded immune exposures were likely present. The donor was CMV seropositive and belonged to the group of a few hundred seropositive cohort members. Every donor gave a peripheral blood sample, and the peripheral blood mononuclear cells from that sample were used for TCR beta sequencing. The Qiagen DNeasy Blood Extraction Kit was used to extract genomic DNA from the blood cell samples. On this clone itself: It has no known antigen specificity. Nothing much larger sits one base from this clone, and base qualities are not available.

The library was generated by the immunoSEQ multiplex PCR assay. For the multiplex PCR, a mixture combining 60 forward primers for TCR Vbeta segments and 13 reverse primers for TCR Jbeta segments was used. The CDR3 region of rearranged TCR beta genes was amplified from genomic DNA with a multiplex PCR assay. The amplified TCR beta libraries were sequenced on the Illumina HiSeq System as 87-base-pair reads. On the authors' methods: In a later analysis, about 80 million unique TCR beta chains were counted across the roughly 670 repertoires, and roughly 11 million of these chains were shared by at least two donors. Raw reads were error-corrected and collapsed into unique sequences with a nearest-neighbor algorithm that merged closely related sequences to remove PCR and sequencing errors. To assign V, D and J gene segments, CDR3 sequences were aligned to IMGT reference sequences. For a sequence to be retained, a match of at least six nucleotides was required to both a V gene segment and a J gene segment. A rearrangement counted as productive if the CDR3 had no stop codons and remained in frame with V and J, and every other rearrangement counted as non-productive. CDR3 was defined by IMGT convention, running from the second conserved V-encoded cysteine to the conserved J-encoded phenylalanine. The earlier analysis of about 590 of the donors excluded sequences that lacked an unambiguous match to a single V gene segment. In an earlier analysis of approximately 500 of the donors, a V segment was called functional when productive rearrangements were above 56.7%, and segregating when the standard deviation between donors exceeded 5%. To diagnose cytomegalovirus status from the catalog of TCR beta chain sequences, a statistical classification framework was built. In a later analysis, V and J genes were assigned by comparing TCR nucleotide sequences against IMGT/GENE-DB human TR gene sequences. A later analysis assigned CDR3 sequences and most-parsimonious VDJ recombination scenarios with the TCRdist pipeline. In a later analysis, each TCR beta chain was defined by its CDR3 amino acid sequence together with its V-gene family, and reads without a unique V-gene family were excluded. A later analysis removed 500 to 650 highly shared, low-generation-probability nucleotide sequences to deal with suspected cross-contamination and a sequencing artifact. In a later analysis, a clonal expansion index for each public chain was calculated from normalized within-repertoire ranks of inferred template counts. In a later analysis, generation probabilities were computed with a VDJ recombination model fitted to out-of-frame rearrangements, and the resulting probabilities were checked against IGoR. Hypergeometric tests were used in a later analysis to score TCR-TCR, TCR-HLA and TCR-CMV co-occurrence, with a repertoire-size bias correction applied to the TCR pairs. A later analysis estimated false discovery rates by permuting HLA or CMV assignments 20 times. A later analysis grouped co-occurring TCRs with DBSCAN, adding TCRdist sequence similarity when clustering within HLA-allele-positive subsets. Repertoires with fewer than 30,000 or more than 120,000 public chains, plus five repertoires with anomalous nucleotide sharing, were excluded from co-occurrence clustering. Here the immuneACCESS table is served through TCRdb, limited to in-frame sequences with V and J called. Missing clones are a known gap in these copies; in checked studies unresolved V genes cover under half, and the rest lacks a known reason. That table is the source of V, J and clone size, and D and trimming were worked out from the DNA. This sample lists roughly 150,000 clones; around two thirds were detected once. Under 2.5% of the sample comes from the top ten.

Sequencing was performed on PBMCs. Here the chain combines TRBV28 and TRBJ1-5; the D gene is possibly TRBD1, with 5 bases matching. The TCR was taken from a woman in her sixties in good health and CMV-seropositive. The DNA reads as follows: TGTGCCAGCAGTTTCCCGACAGATAGCAATCAGCCCCAGCATTTT. The translation is CASSFPTDSNQPQHF.